These 4 T cell receptor beta chains came from one sample sequenced in a study of CD8 T cells in ankylosing spondylitis. TCRdb re-analysed the 5' RACE reads in MiXCR, keeping a single row per CDR3 protein. The sample includes over 110,000 distinct CDR3 sequences, roughly 8.3% seen only once; the top ten take about 7.3%. The material sequenced was synovial fluid, either unsorted or a sorted T cell fraction (not recorded which). All receptors come from a male donor with ankylosing spondylitis.

In its sample, this clonotype was seen a few times. The chain has TRBV7-9 and TRBJ2-6; D remains unclear. V lost 5 bases to trimming and J lost 1 base, with 9 bases between them. This CDR3 contains 15 residues. Looked up from germline, CDR1 is SEHNR and CDR2 is FQNEAQ (reference sequence). The CDR3 DNA reads TGTGCCAGCAGCCCGCCGGGTTCTGGGGCCAACGTCCTGACTTTC. As protein: CASSPPGSGANVLTF.

The V gene is TRBV20-1, the J gene TRBJ2-7, with 9 bases matching TRBD2. The CDR3 consists of 14 residues. Per the germline V gene, CDR1 is DFQATT and CDR2 is SNEGSKA (reference sequence). Trimming took 5 bases from V and 7 from J; bases not matched to a gene: 12. The CDR3: CSAPRREGQSEQYF. Written as DNA, the CDR3 is TGCAGTGCTCCAAGGCGGGAGGGCCAATCTGAGCAGTACTTC.

The table lists this clonotype with many counts. The chain joins TRBV7-9 to TRBJ1-2; a possible D gene is TRBD1 (6 bases). The CDR3 sequence is 16 residues long. Trimming stripped 5 bases from V and 0 bases from J, with 16 bases between. From germline, CDR1 is SEHNR and CDR2 FQNEAQ (reference sequence). CDR3 in amino acids: CASSRTQGDPNYGYTF. CDR3 bases: TGTGCCAGCAGCCGAACACAGGGTGATCCTAACTATGGCTACACCTTC.

The gene calls are TRBV4-3 and TRBJ1-5, with no clear D. This CDR3 spans 17 amino acids. V shed 0 bases and J shed 4 bases, with 16 bases lying between them. Germline-derived CDR1 and CDR2 are LGHNA and YSLEER. The CDR3, as DNA: TGCGCCAGCAGCCAAGATTTGGGCGGCCGACCTAATCAGCCCCAGCATTTT. Residues: CASSQDLGGRPNQPQHF.